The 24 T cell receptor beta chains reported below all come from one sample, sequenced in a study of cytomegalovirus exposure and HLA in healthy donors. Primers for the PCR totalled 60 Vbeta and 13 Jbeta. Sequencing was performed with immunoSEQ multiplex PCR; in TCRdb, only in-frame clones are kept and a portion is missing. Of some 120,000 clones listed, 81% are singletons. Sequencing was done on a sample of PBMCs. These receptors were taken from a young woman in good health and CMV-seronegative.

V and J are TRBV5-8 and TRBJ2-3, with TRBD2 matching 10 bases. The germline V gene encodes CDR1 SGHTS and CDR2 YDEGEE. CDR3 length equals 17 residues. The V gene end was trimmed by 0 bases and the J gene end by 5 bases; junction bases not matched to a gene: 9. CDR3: CASSLGLAGQSGDTQYF. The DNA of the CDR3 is TGTGCCAGCAGCTTGGGACTAGCGGGTCAATCAGGAGATACGCAGTATTTT.

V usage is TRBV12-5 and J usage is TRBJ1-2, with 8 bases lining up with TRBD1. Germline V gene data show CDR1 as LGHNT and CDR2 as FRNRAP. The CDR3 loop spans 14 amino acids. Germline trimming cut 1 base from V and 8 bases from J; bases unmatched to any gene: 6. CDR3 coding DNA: TGTGCTAGTGGTTTGGACAGGGGGTTGCGCGGCTACACCTTC. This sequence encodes CASGLDRGLRGYTF.

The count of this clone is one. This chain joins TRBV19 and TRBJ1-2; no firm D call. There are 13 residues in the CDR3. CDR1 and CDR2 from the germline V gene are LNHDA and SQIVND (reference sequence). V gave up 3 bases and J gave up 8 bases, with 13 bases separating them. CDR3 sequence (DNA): TGTGCCAGTAGTATTATGCAGGTGTCCGGCTACACCTTC. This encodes CASSIMQVSGYTF.

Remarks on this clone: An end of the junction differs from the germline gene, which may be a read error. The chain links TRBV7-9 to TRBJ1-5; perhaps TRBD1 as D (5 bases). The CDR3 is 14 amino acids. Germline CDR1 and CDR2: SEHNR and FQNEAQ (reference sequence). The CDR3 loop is CSSSLGASNQPQHF. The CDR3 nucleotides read TGTTCCAGCAGCTTAGGGGCCTCCAATCAGCCCCAGCATTTT.

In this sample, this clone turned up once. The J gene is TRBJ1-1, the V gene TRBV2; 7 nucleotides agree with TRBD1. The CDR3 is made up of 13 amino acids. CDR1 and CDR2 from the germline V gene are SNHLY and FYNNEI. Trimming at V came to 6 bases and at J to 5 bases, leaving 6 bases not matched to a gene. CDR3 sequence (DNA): TGTGCCAGCAGCAGACAGGGCGGAACTGAAGCTTTCTTT. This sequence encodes CASSRQGGTEAFF.

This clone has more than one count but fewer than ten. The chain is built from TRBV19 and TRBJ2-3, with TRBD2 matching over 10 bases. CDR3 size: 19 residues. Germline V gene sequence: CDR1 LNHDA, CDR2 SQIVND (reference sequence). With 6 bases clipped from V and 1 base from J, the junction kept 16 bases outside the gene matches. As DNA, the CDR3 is TGTGCCAGTAGCCACCGGGGGGGTAGCGGGAGGCCGGGCACAGATACGCAGTATTTT. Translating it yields CASSHRGGSGRPGTDTQYF.

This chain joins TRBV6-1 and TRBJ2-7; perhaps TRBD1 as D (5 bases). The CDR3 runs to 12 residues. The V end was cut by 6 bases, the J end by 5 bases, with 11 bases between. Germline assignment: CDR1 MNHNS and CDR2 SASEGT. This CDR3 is CASRGDSNEQYF. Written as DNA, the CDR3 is TGTGCCAGCAGGGGCGACAGCAACGAGCAGTACTTC.

CDR3: CASSLERSTYEQYF. The DNA of the CDR3 is TGCGCCAGCAGCTTGGAGAGATCTACCTACGAGCAGTACTTC. The chain combines TRBV5-1 with TRBJ2-7; no clear D. The CDR3 totals 14 residues. Trimming pared 0 bases from V and 2 bases from J, leaving 9 bases between. The V gene's germline CDR1 is SGHRS and CDR2 YFSETQ.

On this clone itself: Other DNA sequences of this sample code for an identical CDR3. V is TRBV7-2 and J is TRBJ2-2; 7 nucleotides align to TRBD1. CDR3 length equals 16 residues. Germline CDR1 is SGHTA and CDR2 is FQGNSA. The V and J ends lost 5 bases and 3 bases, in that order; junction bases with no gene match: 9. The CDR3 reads CASSLPPTGDTGELFF. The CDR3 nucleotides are TGTGCCAGCAGCCTTCCTCCCACAGGGGACACCGGGGAGCTGTTTTTT.

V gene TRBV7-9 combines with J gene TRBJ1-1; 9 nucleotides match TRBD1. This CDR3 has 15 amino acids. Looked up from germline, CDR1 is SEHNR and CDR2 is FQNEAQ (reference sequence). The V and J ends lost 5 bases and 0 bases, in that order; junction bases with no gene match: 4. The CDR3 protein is CASSHGQGMNTEAFF. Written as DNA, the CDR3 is TGTGCCAGCAGCCACGGACAGGGGATGAACACTGAAGCTTTCTTT.

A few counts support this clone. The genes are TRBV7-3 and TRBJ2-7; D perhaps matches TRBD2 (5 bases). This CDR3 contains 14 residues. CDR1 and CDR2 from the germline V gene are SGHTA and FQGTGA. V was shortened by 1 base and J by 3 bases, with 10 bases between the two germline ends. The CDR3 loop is CASSLKTSGYEQYF. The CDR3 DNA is TGTGCCAGCAGCTTAAAAACTAGTGGCTACGAGCAGTACTTC.

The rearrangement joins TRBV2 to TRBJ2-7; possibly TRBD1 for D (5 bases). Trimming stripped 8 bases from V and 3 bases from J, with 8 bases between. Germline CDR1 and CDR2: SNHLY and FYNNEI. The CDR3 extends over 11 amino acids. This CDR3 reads CASGADYEQYF. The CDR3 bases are TGTGCCAGCGGGGCGGACTACGAGCAGTACTTC.

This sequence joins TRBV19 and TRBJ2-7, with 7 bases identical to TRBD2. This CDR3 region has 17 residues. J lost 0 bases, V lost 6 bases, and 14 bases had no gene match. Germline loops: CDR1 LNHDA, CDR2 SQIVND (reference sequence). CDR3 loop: CASSSTLLGGSSYEQYF. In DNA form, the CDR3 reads TGTGCCAGTAGCTCTACCCTGCTGGGCGGGAGCTCCTACGAGCAGTACTTC.

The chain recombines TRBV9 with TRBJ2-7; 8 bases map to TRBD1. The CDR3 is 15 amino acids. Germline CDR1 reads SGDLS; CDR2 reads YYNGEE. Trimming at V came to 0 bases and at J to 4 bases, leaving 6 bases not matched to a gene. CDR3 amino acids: CASSVGQTGEYEQYF. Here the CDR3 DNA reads TGTGCCAGCAGCGTAGGTCAGACAGGGGAGTACGAGCAGTACTTC.

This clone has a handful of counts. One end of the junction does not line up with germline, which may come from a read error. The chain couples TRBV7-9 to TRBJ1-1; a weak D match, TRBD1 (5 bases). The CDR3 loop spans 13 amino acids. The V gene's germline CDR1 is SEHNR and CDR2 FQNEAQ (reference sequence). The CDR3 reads CSSTLVTDTEAFF. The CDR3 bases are TGTTCCAGCACCCTAGTGACAGACACTGAAGCTTTCTTT.

The CDR3 region has the DNA TGTGCCAGCAGGACCGGGAGTGGGGGGGCCAACGTCCTGACTTTC. It codes for CASRTGSGGANVLTF. The chain joins TRBV9 to TRBJ2-6; possibly TRBD2 for D (6 bases). This CDR3 contains 15 residues. Germline lookup yields CDR1 SGDLS and CDR2 YYNGEE. Trimming took off 5 bases at V and 4 bases at J, with 13 bases between the two ends.

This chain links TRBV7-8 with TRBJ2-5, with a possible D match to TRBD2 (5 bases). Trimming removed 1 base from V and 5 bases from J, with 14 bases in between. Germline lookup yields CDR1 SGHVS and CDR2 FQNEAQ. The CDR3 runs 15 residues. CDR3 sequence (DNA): TGTGCCAGCAGCTTAGATTGGTCTAGCAGGGAGACCCAGTACTTC. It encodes CASSLDWSSRETQYF.

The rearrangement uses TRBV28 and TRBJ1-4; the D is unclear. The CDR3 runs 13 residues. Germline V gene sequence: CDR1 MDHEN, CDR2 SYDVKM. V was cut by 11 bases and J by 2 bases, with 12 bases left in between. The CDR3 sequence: CASRGTTNEKLFF. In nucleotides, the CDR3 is TGTGCCTCCAGAGGAACCACTAATGAAAAACTGTTTTTT. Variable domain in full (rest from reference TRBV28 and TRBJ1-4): DVKVTQSSRYLVKRTGEKVFLECVQDMDHENMFWYRQDPGLGLRLIYFSYDVKMKEKGDIPEGYSVSREKKERFSLILESASTNQTSMYLCASRGTTNEKLFFGSGTQLSVL.

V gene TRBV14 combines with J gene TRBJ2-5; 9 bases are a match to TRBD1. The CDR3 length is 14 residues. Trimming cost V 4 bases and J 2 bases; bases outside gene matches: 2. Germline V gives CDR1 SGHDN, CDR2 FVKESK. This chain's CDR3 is CASSPGQGQETQYF. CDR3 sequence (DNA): TGTGCCAGCAGCCCGGGACAGGGTCAAGAGACCCAGTACTTC.

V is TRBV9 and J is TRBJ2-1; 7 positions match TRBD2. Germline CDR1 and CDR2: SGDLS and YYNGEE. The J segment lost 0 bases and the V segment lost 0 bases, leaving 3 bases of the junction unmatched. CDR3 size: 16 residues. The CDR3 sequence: CASSVVGGSSYNEQFF. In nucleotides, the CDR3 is TGTGCCAGCAGCGTAGTGGGCGGGAGCTCCTACAATGAGCAGTTCTTC.

In DNA form, the CDR3 reads TGTGCCAGCACCTATCAGGGGGATTTAGCTGGGGCCAACGTCCTGACTTTC. Its protein is CASTYQGDLAGANVLTF. This chain links TRBV9 with TRBJ2-6; 7 bases match TRBD1. After removal of 6 bases from V and 2 bases from J, the junction contained 11 bases not matched to a gene. Germline V gene sequence: CDR1 SGDLS, CDR2 YYNGEE. The CDR3 loop spans 17 amino acids.

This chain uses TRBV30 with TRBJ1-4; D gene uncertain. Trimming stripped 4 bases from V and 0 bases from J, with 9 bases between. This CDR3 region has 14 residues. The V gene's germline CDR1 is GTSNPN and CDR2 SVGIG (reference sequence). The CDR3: CAWKRFATNEKLFF. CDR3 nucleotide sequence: TGTGCCTGGAAGAGGTTTGCAACTAATGAAAAACTGTTTTTT.

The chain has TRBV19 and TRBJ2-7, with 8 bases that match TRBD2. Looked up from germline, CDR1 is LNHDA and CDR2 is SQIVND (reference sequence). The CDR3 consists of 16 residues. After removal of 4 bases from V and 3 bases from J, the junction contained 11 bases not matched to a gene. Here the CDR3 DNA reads TGTGCCAGTAGTACCGGACTAGCAGGAGGCTACTACGAGCAGTACTTC. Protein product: CASSTGLAGGYYEQYF.

In DNA, the CDR3 is TGTGCCAGTAGTATAGAACTAGCGCCAACCTACAATGAGCAGTTCTTC. Its protein is CASSIELAPTYNEQFF. The chain recombines TRBV19 with TRBJ2-1, with 7 bases identical to TRBD2. V shed 0 bases, J shed 2 bases, and the junction held 4 bases outside the gene matches. This CDR3 region has 16 residues. Germline lookup yields CDR1 LNHDA and CDR2 SQIVND (reference sequence).